This T cell receptor beta chain was recovered during a study of T cell repertoires in cytomegalovirus infection. Background on the study: Signatures in public TCR beta sequences pointed to both CMV infection and matching HLA type. Points from the study as a whole: Clonotype analysis showed dominance of the ex vivo response by HLA-C-restricted CMV-specific TCR beta clonotypes. Cumulated frequencies of public TCR beta families served to identify carriers of CMV plus the relevant HLA.

This clonotype was observed a few times. The antigen remains unidentified. TCRdb reprocessed the reads via MiXCR and lists one record per CDR3 protein. The sample includes around 450,000 distinct CDR3 sequences, approximately 33% of them seen just once. Germline loops: CDR1 SGHVS, CDR2 FNYEAQ. With 0 bases removed from V and 7 bases from J, the gap between germline ends came to 6 bases. The CDR3 extends over 13 amino acids. The chain employs TRBV7-6 and TRBJ2-2; D is unclear. The sequence was collected from a human donor in good health (CMV status not recorded). Some clones in this sample may be carry-over from other donors' samples. The sequencing sample was made of PBMCs. The DNA of the CDR3 is TGTGCCAGCAGCTTAGCTAACGGCGGGGAGCTGTTTTTT. The encoded protein is CASSLANGGELFF.